This T cell receptor (beta chain) was sequenced for a study of cytomegalovirus exposure and HLA in healthy donors (dated by TCRdb to about 2017). Broadly, across the study: A later analysis indicated that the roughly 120 validation repertoires were generated on the platform also employed for the approximately 670 repertoires of the first cohort. A separate validation cohort of 100 to 150 different subjects was used in addition to the roughly 700-subject first cohort. High-throughput TCR immunosequencing, statistical association of individual TCRs with disease status, and machine learning were combined to predict cytomegalovirus infection status. The study aimed to test whether cataloging public T cell receptors could reveal signatures of past pathogen exposure.

To prepare the library, the immunoSEQ multiplex PCR assay was applied. The study's own analysis went as follows. To diagnose cytomegalovirus status from the catalog of TCR beta chain sequences, a statistical classification framework was built. The immuneACCESS repertoire file appears here via TCRdb, limited to in-frame rearrangements. These files lack a portion of the clones; in checked studies, under half of the deficit traces to unresolved V genes, and the cause of the others is not known. V and J calls and clone size follow that table, whereas D and trimming were derived from the DNA. This sample lists 130,000 or so clones; roughly 90% were detected once. The ten largest make up under 2% of the sample. Compared with germline, V lacks 6 bases and J lacks 1 base; bases without a gene match: 4. Inclusive of the bounding cysteine and phenylalanine, the CDR3 is 14 residues long. The read is trimmed to its CDR3 DNA, 42 bases read in frame from base 1. CDR1 and CDR2 are read off the germline V gene as MDHEN and SYDVKM.

Concerning this clone: Its antigen is not yet known. Per-base qualities were not stored, and no clone one base away is much larger.

Donors formed part of the validation cohort, which comprised over a hundred subjects and was distinct from the first cohort of over 500 subjects. Beyond this particular receptor, the publication reports: It was suggested by the authors that the approach could potentially be generalized to other disease states and immunological phenotypes. All 120 repertoires were used to score co-occurrence in the validation cohort in a later analysis, because that analysis had no HLA typing for the cohort. Cytomegalovirus status was reported to be diagnosed by the classifier with high specificity and sensitivity in both the original and validation cohorts. A later analysis found that TCRs clustered in the first cohort also tended to co-occur in the 120 validation repertoires, with more than 90% of cluster scores above 0. The study gave a list of about 150 TCR beta chains associated with cytomegalovirus. Across donors, most TCR sequences were observed very rarely, whereas some public TCRs were present in many individuals. A few of the identified cytomegalovirus-associated TCR beta chains were confirmed in vitro to be specific for cytomegalovirus antigens.

Material for sequencing was PBMCs. This sequence uses TRBV28 and TRBJ2-5; TRBD1 agrees with 8 junctional bases. This sequence originates from a woman aged 18-35 years in good health and CMV-seronegative. At the DNA level, the sequence is TGTGCCAGCAGGGACAGGGTGCCCCAAGAGACCCAGTACTTC. It codes for CASRDRVPQETQYF. Joined to the reference TRBV28 and TRBJ2-5 proteins, this CDR3 gives the full variable domain: DVKVTQSSRYLVKRTGEKVFLECVQDMDHENMFWYRQDPGLGLRLIYFSYDVKMKEKGDIPEGYSVSREKKERFSLILESASTNQTSMYLCASRDRVPQETQYFGPGTRLLVL.